This T cell receptor beta chain was captured in a study of control samples from healthy donors and cancer patients. This clone was seen a single time. Measured with immunoSEQ multiplex PCR; TCRdb has only the in-frame clones, and not every one. The sample holds about 140,000 clones, 94% seen once. This CDR3 contains 13 residues. Trimming stripped 2 bases from V and 6 bases from J, with 10 bases between. Germline V lookup: CDR1 SGHTA, CDR2 FQGNSA. The specimen was blood. This receptor was identified in a man in his forties in good health. V usage is TRBV7-2 and J usage is TRBJ1-1; D may be TRBD1 (5 bases). CDR3 region: CASSLKGMPEAFF. DNA of the CDR3: TGTGCCAGCAGCTTAAAGGGGATGCCTGAAGCTTTCTTT.